This T cell receptor (beta chain) was captured by sequencing in a study of blood T cell repertoires in COVID-19 (dated by TCRdb to the early 2020s). Describing the broader study: Collaborator samples came from the United States, Italy and Spain and covered acute and convalescent phases of COVID-19. The prospective study material was composed of cDNA or gDNA derived from T cells, B-cell-depleted T cells, or PBMCs. A freely available public database, intended as a resource for researchers studying the immune response to SARS-CoV-2, is where the repertoires were released. The samples were drawn from two sources: the first 160 participants of the ongoing ImmuneRACE study, and 1,000 to 1,500 subjects contributed by 6 global collaborators. The sample metadata nearly always contained a de-identified subject ID, COVID-19 status, age in years and sex. Subjects who had been exposed to COVID-19, were actively infected with it, or had recovered from it provided the deeply sampled blood TCRbeta repertoires that made up the dataset. Where available, HLA class I and class II types were obtained from metadata supplied by the sample provider rather than from assay-based typing.

The germline V gene (reference sequence) supplies CDR1 PRHDT and CDR2 FYEKMQ. V is cut back by 2 bases and J by 2 bases, with 3 bases in the junction unmatched. From its cysteine to its phenylalanine, the CDR3 spans 15 amino acids. The kept DNA is CDR3 alone, 45 bases in frame from the first base. The collaborating institutions used their own protocols to collect whole blood in K2EDTA tubes. Collaborator samples were shipped for TCRbeta analysis as frozen whole blood, isolated PBMCs, or DNA extracted from either sample type. A remark on this clone: The specificity of this receptor is unknown. No much larger clone is present one base from it, and per-base qualities are unavailable.

Overall results and qualifications from the work: The amount of clinical and demographic metadata varied by source and participant and was provided uncurated.

The immunoSEQ Assay, a bias-controlled multiplex PCR, was used to amplify TCRbeta CDR3 regions from genomic DNA. As for the authors' bioinformatics: The number of nucleated cells in each sample was estimated by amplification of reference gene primers within the assay. To quantify the absolute abundance of each unique TCRbeta CDR3 rearrangement, sequence reads were collapsed and filtered. For each sample, productive Simpson clonality was calculated as the square root of Simpson's diversity index across productive rearrangements. TCRdb holds this immuneACCESS table with in-frame rearrangements only. Some clones are missing; in checked studies, unresolved V genes explain under half, and the rest has no known cause. V and J calls and clone size are copied from that table; D and trimming were computed from the DNA. The sample table contains about 190,000 clones; only one count was recorded for 65% to 85% of them. 2.5% to 3% of the sample comes from the top ten.

The clonotype originates from a middle-aged man with active or convalescent COVID-19. Recombination connected TRBV13 to TRBJ2-1; TRBD1 agrees with 7 junctional bases. The sequencing sample was made of peripheral blood. For the CDR3, the sequence is CASSLSRGPYNEQFF. The nucleotide sequence is TGTGCCAGCAGCTTAAGTAGGGGGCCCTACAATGAGCAGTTCTTC.